One T cell receptor (beta chain) is described in this entry. No antigen is known for it. Other nucleotide sequences in the sample specify the same CDR3. Sorted subsets were amplified in replicate PCRs using approximately 0.2 ug DNA, tens of thousands of T cell genomes. The protocol was immunoSEQ multiplex PCR, while the TCRdb copy is restricted to in-frame clones and leaves out a portion. Counted here are fewer than 850,000 clones, about 90% occurring once; the ten biggest clones make up approximately 35%. This entry is derived from a study of shared clonotypes between healthy human individuals. Study context: A couple of women and three men aged 18 to 49 made up the donors. Points from the study as a whole: For naive CD4 cells, around 5% of clonotypes were shared across a handful of donors. What naive subsets generally showed was a larger estimated richness than memory subsets showed.

The V gene lost 4 bases and the J gene lost 0 bases, with 6 bases spanning the gap. This CDR3 has 13 amino acids. Germline CDR1 and CDR2: SEHNR and FQNEAQ (reference sequence). V is TRBV7-9 and J is TRBJ1-1; no clear D. The clonotype was recovered from a man younger than 35 in good health. Some clones in this sample may be carry-over from other donors' samples. Input material: memory CD8+ T cells from PBMCs. Subset: CD45RO+ cells pooled with CCR7-negative TemRA cells. CDR3 in DNA: TGTGCCAGCAGCTCTCCCCTGAACACTGAAGCTTTCTTT. This sequence encodes CASSSPLNTEAFF.